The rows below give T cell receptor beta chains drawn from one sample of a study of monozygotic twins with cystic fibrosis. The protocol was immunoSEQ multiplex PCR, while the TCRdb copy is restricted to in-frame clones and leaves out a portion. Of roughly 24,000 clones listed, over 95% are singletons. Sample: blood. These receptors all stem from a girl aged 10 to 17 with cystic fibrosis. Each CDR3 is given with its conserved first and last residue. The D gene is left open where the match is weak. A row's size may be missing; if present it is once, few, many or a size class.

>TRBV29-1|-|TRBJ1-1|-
CSAWTGPATEAFF
TGCAGCGCCTGGACCGGGCCGGCTACTGAAGCTTTCTTT
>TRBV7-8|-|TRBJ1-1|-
CASSPLPQGEAFF
TGTGCCAGCAGCCCCCTGCCCCAGGGAGAAGCTTTCTTT
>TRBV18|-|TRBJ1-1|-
CASSEGQLITEAFF
TGTGCCAGCTCAGAGGGGCAGTTGATCACTGAAGCTTTCTTT
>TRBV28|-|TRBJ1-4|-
CASTRPGALNEKLFF
TGTGCCAGCACTCGACCCGGGGCTCTTAATGAAAAACTGTTTTTT
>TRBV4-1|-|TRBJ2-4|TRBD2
CASSQLGLLAKNIQYF
TGCGCCAGCAGCCAACTGGGACTACTAGCCAAAAACATTCAGTACTTC
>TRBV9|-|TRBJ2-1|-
CASSVGFPLGYNEQFF
TGTGCCAGCAGCGTAGGATTTCCCTTGGGATACAATGAGCAGTTCTTC
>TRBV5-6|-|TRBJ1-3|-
CASSSSSYSGNTIYF
TGTGCCAGCAGCTCATCCAGCTACTCTGGAAACACCATATATTTT
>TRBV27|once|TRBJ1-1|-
CASSPGNVRNTEAFF
TGTGCCAGCAGTCCAGGGAACGTGAGGAACACTGAAGCTTTCTTT
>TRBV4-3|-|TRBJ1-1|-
CASSQVGVTGTEAFF
TGCGCCAGCAGCCAAGTAGGTGTTACCGGCACTGAAGCTTTCTTT
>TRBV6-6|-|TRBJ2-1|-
CASSYRNEQFF
TGTGCCAGCAGTTACCGAAATGAGCAGTTCTTC
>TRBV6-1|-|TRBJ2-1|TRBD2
CASSEMTSGRHEQFF
TGTGCCAGCAGTGAGATGACTAGCGGGAGGCATGAGCAGTTCTTC
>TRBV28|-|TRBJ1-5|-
CASRVESQPQHF
TGTGCCAGCAGGGTCGAGTCGCAGCCCCAGCATTTT
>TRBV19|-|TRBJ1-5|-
CASSMDRGQPRTSNQPQHF
TGTGCCAGTAGTATGGATAGAGGACAGCCCCGGACTAGCAATCAGCCCCAGCATTTT
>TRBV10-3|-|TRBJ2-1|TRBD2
CAISGTSGSLNEQFF
TGTGCCATCAGTGGGACTAGCGGGAGCCTCAATGAGCAGTTCTTC